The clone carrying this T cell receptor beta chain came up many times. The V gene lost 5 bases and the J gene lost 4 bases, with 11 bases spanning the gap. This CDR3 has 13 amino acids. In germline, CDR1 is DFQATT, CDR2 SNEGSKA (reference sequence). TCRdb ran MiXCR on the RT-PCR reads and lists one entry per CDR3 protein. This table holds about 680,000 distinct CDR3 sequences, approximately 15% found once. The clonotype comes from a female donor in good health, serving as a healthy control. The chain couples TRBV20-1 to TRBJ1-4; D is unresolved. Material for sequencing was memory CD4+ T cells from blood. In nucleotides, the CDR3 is TGCAGTGCTCGAGGACTGAATAATGAAAAACTGTTTTTT. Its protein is CSARGLNNEKLFF.